Detailed here is one T cell receptor (beta chain). These data come from a study of shared clonotypes between healthy human individuals. The CDR3 runs 15 residues. Germline CDR1 LNHDA, CDR2 SQIVND (reference sequence). Unmatched junction bases numbered 11, after V lost 6 bases and J lost 6 bases. Assay execution took place at the deep level. Input per replicate PCR of unsorted PBMC was 250 to 300 ng DNA, corresponding to tens of thousands of T cell genomes. Sequencing used immunoSEQ multiplex PCR; TCRdb keeps in-frame clones, though not all of them. In the table there are about half a million clones, 70% to 80% of which are singletons.

The specimen was PBMCs. The sequence came from a woman aged 40 to 49 in good health. Some clones in this sample may be carry-over from other donors' samples. The chain employs TRBV19 and TRBJ2-7; the match to TRBD1 covers 10 bases. The DNA of the CDR3 is TGTGCCAGTAGCCAATTTGACAGGGGGCGGCCCGAGCAGTACTTC. Translating it yields CASSQFDRGRPEQYF.